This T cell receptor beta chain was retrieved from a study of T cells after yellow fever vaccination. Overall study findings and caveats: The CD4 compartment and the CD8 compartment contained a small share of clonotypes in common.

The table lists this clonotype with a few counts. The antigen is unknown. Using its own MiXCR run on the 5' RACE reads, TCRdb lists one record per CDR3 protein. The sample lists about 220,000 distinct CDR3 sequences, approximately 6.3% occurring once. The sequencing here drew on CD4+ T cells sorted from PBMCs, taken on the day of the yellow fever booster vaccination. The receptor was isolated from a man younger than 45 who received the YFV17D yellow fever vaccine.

The DNA of the CDR3 is TGTGCCAGTAGAAAAGGGAAGACAGATACGCAGTATTTT. It specifies CASRKGKTDTQYF. The V and J genes are TRBV19 and TRBJ2-3; no definite D call. This CDR3 comprises 13 residues. Trimming pared 6 bases from V and 3 bases from J, leaving 10 bases between. The germline gives CDR1 LNHDA, CDR2 SQIVND (reference sequence). Variable domain in full (rest from reference TRBV19 and TRBJ2-3): DGGITQSPKYLFRKEGQNVTLSCEQNLNHDAMYWYRQDPGQGLRLIYYSQIVNDFQKGDIAEGYSVSREKKESFPLTVTSAQKNPTAFYLCASRKGKTDTQYFGPGTRLTVL.